The entry below gives a single T cell receptor (beta chain) sequence along with its context. What it recognizes is unknown. This specimen belongs to a study of vaccination and CD4 T cells after COVID-19. The Oncomine TCR Beta short-read assay was applied to DNA of cultured CD4+ T cells. MiXCR was run by TCRdb on the PCR reads, yielding one entry per CDR3 protein. The sample yields 15,000 to 20,000 distinct CDR3 sequences, more than 65% seen once. Germline CDR1 reads SEHNR; CDR2 reads FQNEAQ (reference sequence). The CDR3 totals 15 residues. Trimming removed 5 bases from V and 1 base from J; junction bases left unmatched: 7. Treatment meaning: approximately 10-day PBMC culture with coronavirus spike peptide pools or control peptides (ViraFEST assay).

Specimen: CD4+ T cells from blood, cultured in vitro. V and J are TRBV7-9 and TRBJ1-1; 7 nucleotides line up with TRBD1. This receptor was obtained from a human donor who had recovered from COVID-19. In DNA, the CDR3 is TGTGCCAGCAGCCCCCCAGGGGGGACGAACACTGAAGCTTTCTTT. Amino acid sequence: CASSPPGGTNTEAFF.